A single sample gave rise to the 14 T cell receptor beta chains below, sequenced in a study of tissue T cells after allogeneic stem cell transplantation. The assay was immunoSEQ multiplex PCR, and TCRdb's table has in-frame clones only and misses some. The table lists about 4,900 clones, 45% of them singletons. Time point described: mouse harvest day 14 after allogeneic transplant. Tail vein injection delivered 10^7 T-cell-depleted bone marrow cells and 10^6 splenic CD5+ T cells. Input material: gut tissue. The receptors derive from a female BALB/c mouse given C57BL/6 T cells with graft-versus-host disease after an allogeneic hematopoietic cell transplant.

Concerning this clone: All gene names here are mouse names. The DNA ends 1 residue before the CDR3 does, and the rest of the CDR3 is filled in from the germline J gene. The rearrangement joins TRBV13-1 to TRBJ1-1; possible D gene TRBD1, 6 bases. The V and J ends lost 0 bases and 5 bases respectively, with 8 bases between them. There are 13 residues in the CDR3. Germline CDR1 and CDR2: NSHNY and SYGAGN. The CDR3 DNA, read in part, is TGTGCCAGCAGTGATGCAGGGGAAACAGAAGTCTTC. As protein: CASSDAGETEVF. The entire CDR3 protein reads CASSDAGETEVFF.

Worth noting for this clone: Gene labels here are mouse ones. The read ends 1 residue shy of where the CDR3 ends; the end is completed using the germline J gene. The genes are TRBV29 and TRBJ2-2; D is possibly TRBD1 (6 bases). Germline V gene lookup returns CDR1 MSHET and CDR2 SYDVDS. Trimming pared 5 bases from V and 3 bases from J, leaving 10 bases between. The CDR3 extends over 14 amino acids. CDR3 DNA (partial): TGTGCTAGCAGTCAGGGGTTCTACACCGGGCAGCTCTAC. It translates to CASSQGFYTGQLY. The whole CDR3 protein is CASSQGFYTGQLYF.

On this clone: Genes and germline come from the mouse. The CDR3 goes on 1 residue after the read ends, and that part is filled in from the germline J gene. The J gene is TRBJ2-5, the V gene TRBV26; tentatively, D is TRBD1 (6 bases). V lost 3 bases and J lost 0, with 10 bases in between. The germline CDR1 and CDR2 sequences are KGHPV and FQNQEV (reference sequence). CDR3 size: 15 residues. The CDR3 bases that were read are TGTGCCAGCAGTCTCTCGACAGGTAACCAAGACACCCAGTAC. Translating gives CASSLSTGNQDTQY. The CDR3 as a whole reads CASSLSTGNQDTQYF.

On this clone: Gene names are mouse gene names. The sequenced fragment ends 1 residue before the CDR3 boundary, so the rest is inferred from the germline J gene. The V and J genes are TRBV20 and TRBJ2-7; 9 bases line up with TRBD1. J lost 3 bases, V lost 1 base, and 4 bases had no gene match. Germline V gene sequence: CDR1 GFQATS, CDR2 STVNSAI. CDR3 length equals 14 residues. CDR3: CGARGGTGLYEQYF. The CDR3 DNA, read in part, is TGTGGTGCTAGGGGGGGGACAGGGCTCTATGAACAGTAC.

Of note for this clone: The genes and germline here are from mouse. Read sequence stops 1 residue before the CDR3 end, and the germline J gene provides the missing end. The chain uses TRBV16 and TRBJ2-5; a possible D gene is TRBD1 (6 bases). Germline CDR1 reads SGHSA; CDR2 reads FRNQAP. With 3 bases removed from V and 2 bases from J, the gap between germline ends came to 9 bases. This CDR3 has 14 residues. The CDR3 region is CASSFRDIQDTQYF. Partial CDR3 DNA: TGTGCAAGCAGCTTTAGGGACATCCAAGACACCCAGTAC.

This clone is medium-sized. Mouse gene names and germline throughout. The read stops 1 residue short of the end of the CDR3; the missing end is completed from the germline J gene. The chain uses TRBV3 and TRBJ2-7; 10 bases match TRBD1. This CDR3 is built from 13 residues. Trimming cost V 4 bases and J 4 bases; bases outside gene matches: 1. In germline, CDR1 is SNHLY, CDR2 FYNGKV (reference sequence). The CDR3 bases that were read are TGTGCCAGCAGCTCGGGACAGGGGTATGAACAGTAC. The encoded protein is CASSSGQGYEQY. The CDR3, in full, reads CASSSGQGYEQYF. The full variable domain, completed using reference TRBV3 and TRBJ2-7, is GPKVLQIPSHQIIDMGQMVTLNCDPVSNHLYFYWYKQILGQQMEFLVNFYNGKVMEKSKLFKDQFSVERPDGSYFTLKIQPTALEDSAVYFCASSSGQGYEQYFGPGTRLTVL.

On this clone: Mouse gene names and germline throughout. The CDR3 end is not reached by the read, which stops 1 residue before it; the germline J gene fills it in. This sequence joins TRBV19 and TRBJ2-4; no firm D call. Trimming left V 2 bases short and J 4 bases short, with 8 bases between. The CDR3 loop spans 13 amino acids. Germline CDR1 and CDR2: FNHDT and SITEND (reference sequence). The CDR3 loop is CASSINRENTLYF. Partial CDR3 DNA: TGTGCCAGCAGTATTAACCGGGAAAACACCTTGTAC. Filled out from reference TRBV19 and TRBJ2-4, the complete variable domain reads GGIITQTPKFLIGQEGQKLTLKCQQNFNHDTMYWYRQDSGKGLRLIYYSITENDLQKGDLSEGYDASREKKSSFSLTVTSAQKNEMAVFLCASSINRENTLYFGAGTRLSVL.

This clone has just a few counts. The gene names here belong to mouse. Partial CDR3 DNA: TGTGGTGCTAGGGATAGGGGGGTCTCCTATGAACAGTAC. Its protein is CGARDRGVSYEQY. The full CDR3 is CGARDRGVSYEQYF. This chain uses TRBV20 with TRBJ2-7, with D possibly called TRBD1 or TRBD2 (6 bases each). The read finishes 1 residue shy of the CDR3 end, and the germline J gene is used to complete it. Germline CDR1 reads GFQATS; CDR2 reads STVNSAI. V lost 0 bases to trimming and J lost 0 bases, with 9 bases between them. This CDR3 region has 14 residues.

In this sample, this clone is medium-sized (0.01 to 0.1%). Germline and genes here are mouse. Read sequence stops 1 residue before the CDR3 end, and the germline J gene provides the missing end. The chain joins TRBV29 to TRBJ1-2; TRBD1 is a possible D gene (5 bases). CDR1 is MSHET and CDR2 is SYDVDS in the germline V gene. The CDR3 spans 14 residues. V lost 5 bases and J lost 0, with 10 bases in between. CDR3 amino acids: CASSTGTPNSDYTF. CDR3 DNA, as far as it was read: TGTGCTAGCAGTACCGGGACGCCAAACTCCGACTACACC.

On this clone: The genes and germline here are from mouse. The read falls 1 residue short of the CDR3 end, and the missing part is taken from the germline J gene. The rearrangement links TRBV26 to TRBJ1-1; weak D call: TRBD1 (5 bases). The CDR3 is 14 residues long. V lost 6 bases and J 0 bases, leaving 11 bases between the germline ends. From germline, CDR1 is KGHPV and CDR2 FQNQEV (reference sequence). The sequenced CDR3 bases are TGTGCCAGCAGGAAGACAGTTGCAAACACAGAAGTCTTC. Translated: CASRKTVANTEVF. The CDR3, in full, reads CASRKTVANTEVFF. Based on the CDR3 plus reference TRBV26 and TRBJ1-1, the full variable domain is NSKVIQTPRYLVKGQGQKAKMRCIPEKGHPVVFWYQQNKNNEFKFLINFQNQEVLQQIDMTEKRFSAECPSNSPCSLEIQSSEAGDSALYLCASRKTVANTEVFFGKGTRLTVV.

Turning to this clone: Genes and germline are mouse. The read ends 1 residue shy of where the CDR3 ends; the end is completed using the germline J gene. The chain couples TRBV5 to TRBJ2-1; 7 nucleotides line up with TRBD1. V was clipped by 2 bases and J by 0 bases; unmatched bases: 1. The CDR3 runs to 15 residues. Germline V gene sequence: CDR1 LGHNA, CDR2 YNLKQL (reference sequence). The CDR3 is CASSQRQGNYAEQFF. The covered CDR3 bases are TGTGCCAGCAGCCAAAGACAGGGTAACTATGCTGAGCAGTTC.

Comments on this clone: Germline and genes here are mouse. The read terminates 1 residue ahead of where the CDR3 ends, so the germline J gene completes it. The V call is TRBV3, the J call TRBJ1-1, with D maybe TRBD1 (6 bases). The CDR3 length is 13 residues. Trimming pared 5 bases from V and 4 bases from J, leaving 11 bases between. Looked up from germline, CDR1 is SNHLY and CDR2 is FYNGKV (reference sequence). The CDR3 sequence: CASSRPGATEVFF. CDR3 DNA (partial): TGTGCCAGCAGCCGCCCAGGGGCCACAGAAGTCTTC.

This clone is medium-sized in the sample. Genes here carry mouse names. The observed sequence ends 1 residue before the CDR3 terminus, with the missing tail filled in from the germline J gene. The chain is built from TRBV12-1 and TRBJ2-7; TRBD2 might be the D (6 bases). Trimming left V 2 bases short and J 3 bases short, with 10 bases between. This CDR3 spans 13 amino acids. CDR1 SGHSN and CDR2 HYEKVE come from the germline V gene. The sequenced CDR3 bases are TGTGCCAGCTCTCCTCGGGACTTCTATGAACAGTAC. Residues: CASSPRDFYEQY. The entire CDR3 protein reads CASSPRDFYEQYF.

This clone was picked up a small number of times. Gene names and germline refer to mouse. The CDR3 end lies 1 residue beyond the end of the read and is filled in from the germline J gene. The V call is TRBV4, the J call TRBJ2-5, with D unresolved. There are 12 residues in the CDR3. The germline V and J ends were trimmed by 5 bases and 0 bases, with 3 bases remaining between them. CDR1 is LGHDT, CDR2 YNNKQL, per germline (reference sequence). The sequenced part of the CDR3 DNA is TGTGCCAGCAGCCAGAACCAAGACACCCAGTAC. Protein: CASSQNQDTQY. From start to end, the CDR3 is CASSQNQDTQYF.